Given below is one T cell receptor beta chain in context. Sequencing was performed with immunoSEQ multiplex PCR; in TCRdb, only in-frame clones are kept and a portion is missing. The sample has approximately 300,000 clones; roughly nine tenths are singletons. This sample stems from a study of blood T cell repertoires in COVID-19. This receptor was identified in a man between 18 and 35 years old with active or convalescent COVID-19. Sequencing used peripheral blood.

The CDR3 DNA reads as TGTGCCAGCAGTTACTCCTTCCAGTCCACAGATACGCAGTATTTT. Its translation is CASSYSFQSTDTQYF. This chain connects TRBV6-2 or TRBV6-3 to TRBJ2-3; D call uncertain. This CDR3 spans 15 amino acids. The germline V gene encodes CDR1 MNHEY and CDR2 SVGEGT. Between the trimmed V and J ends, which lost 0 bases and 2 bases, there was a span of 9 bases.